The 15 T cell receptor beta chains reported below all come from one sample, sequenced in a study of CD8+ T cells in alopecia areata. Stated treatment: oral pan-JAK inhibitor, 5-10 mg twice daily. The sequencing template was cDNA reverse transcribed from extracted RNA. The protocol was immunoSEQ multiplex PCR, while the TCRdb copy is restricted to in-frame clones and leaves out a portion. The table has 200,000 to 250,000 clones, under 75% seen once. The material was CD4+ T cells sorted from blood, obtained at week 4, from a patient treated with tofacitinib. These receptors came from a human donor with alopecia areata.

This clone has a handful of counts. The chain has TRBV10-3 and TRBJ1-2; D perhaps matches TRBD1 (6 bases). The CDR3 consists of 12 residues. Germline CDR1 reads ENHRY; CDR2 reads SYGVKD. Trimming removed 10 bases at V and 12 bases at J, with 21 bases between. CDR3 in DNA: TGTGCCACCGCTTCGGGGGCAGGCCGCGACACCTTC. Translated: CATASGAGRDTF.

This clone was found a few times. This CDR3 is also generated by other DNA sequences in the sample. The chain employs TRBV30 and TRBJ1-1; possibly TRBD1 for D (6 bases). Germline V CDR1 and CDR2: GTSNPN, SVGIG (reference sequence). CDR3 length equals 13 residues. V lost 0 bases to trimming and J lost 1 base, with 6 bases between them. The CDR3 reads CAWSVQGNTEAFF. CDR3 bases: TGTGCCTGGAGTGTACAGGGGAACACTGAAGCTTTCTTT.

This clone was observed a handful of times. The CDR3 region is CAISGTGGFTDTQYF. The CDR3 region has the DNA TGTGCCATCAGCGGGACAGGGGGCTTCACAGATACGCAGTATTTT. This chain links TRBV10-3 with TRBJ2-3; the match to TRBD1 covers 12 bases. Germline loops: CDR1 ENHRY, CDR2 SYGVKD. Trimming took 6 bases from V and 2 from J; bases not matched to a gene: 3. The CDR3 runs 15 residues.

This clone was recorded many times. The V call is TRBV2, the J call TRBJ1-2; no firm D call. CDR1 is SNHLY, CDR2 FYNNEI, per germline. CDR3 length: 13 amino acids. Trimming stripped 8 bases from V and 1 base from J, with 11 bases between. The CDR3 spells CASSESGNYGYTF. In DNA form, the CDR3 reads TGTGCCAGCTCGGAAAGTGGTAACTATGGCTACACCTTC.

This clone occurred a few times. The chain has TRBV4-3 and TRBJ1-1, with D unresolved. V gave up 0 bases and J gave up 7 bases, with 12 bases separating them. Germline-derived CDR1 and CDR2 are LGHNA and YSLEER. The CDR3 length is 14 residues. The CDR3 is CASSQDLAVDEAFF. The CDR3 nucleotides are TGCGCCAGCAGCCAAGATCTGGCGGTGGATGAAGCTTTCTTT.

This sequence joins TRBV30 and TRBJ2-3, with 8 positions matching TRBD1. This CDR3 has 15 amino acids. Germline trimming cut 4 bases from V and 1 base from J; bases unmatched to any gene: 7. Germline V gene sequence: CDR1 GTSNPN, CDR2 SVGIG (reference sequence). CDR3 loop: CAWNTQGGGTDTQYF. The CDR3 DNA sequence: TGTGCCTGGAATACACAGGGGGGAGGCACAGATACGCAGTATTTT.

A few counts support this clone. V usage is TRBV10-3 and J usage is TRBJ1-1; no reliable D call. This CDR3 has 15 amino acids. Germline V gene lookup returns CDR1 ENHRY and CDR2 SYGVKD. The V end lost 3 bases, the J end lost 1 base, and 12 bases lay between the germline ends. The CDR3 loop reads CAISEVLNSNTEAFF. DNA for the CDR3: TGTGCCATCAGTGAAGTATTGAACTCGAACACTGAAGCTTTCTTT.

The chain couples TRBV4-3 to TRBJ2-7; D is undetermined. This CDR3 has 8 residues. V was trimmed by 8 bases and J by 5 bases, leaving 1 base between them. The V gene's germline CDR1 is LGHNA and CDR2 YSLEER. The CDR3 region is CASHEQYF. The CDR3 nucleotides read TGCGCCAGCCACGAGCAGTACTTC.

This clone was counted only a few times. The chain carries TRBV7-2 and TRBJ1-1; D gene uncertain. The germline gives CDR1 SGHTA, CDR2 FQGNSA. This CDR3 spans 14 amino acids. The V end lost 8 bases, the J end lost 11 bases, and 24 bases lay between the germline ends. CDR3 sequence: CASGPAAGRREAFF. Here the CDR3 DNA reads TGTGCCAGCGGACCAGCGGCAGGCCGGCGGGAGGCTTTCTTT.

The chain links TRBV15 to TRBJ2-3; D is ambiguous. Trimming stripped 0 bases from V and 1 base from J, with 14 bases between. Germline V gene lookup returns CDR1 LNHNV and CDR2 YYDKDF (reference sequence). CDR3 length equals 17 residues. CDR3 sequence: CATSRERVVAGTDTQYF. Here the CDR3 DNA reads TGTGCCACCAGCAGAGAGCGTGTGGTAGCCGGCACAGATACGCAGTATTTT.

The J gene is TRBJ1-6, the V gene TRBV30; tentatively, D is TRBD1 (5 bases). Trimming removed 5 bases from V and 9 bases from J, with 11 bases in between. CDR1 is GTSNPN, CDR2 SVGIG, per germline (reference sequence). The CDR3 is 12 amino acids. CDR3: CAWAGGSSPLHF. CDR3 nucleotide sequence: TGTGCCTGGGCGGGGGGTTCTTCACCCCTCCACTTT.

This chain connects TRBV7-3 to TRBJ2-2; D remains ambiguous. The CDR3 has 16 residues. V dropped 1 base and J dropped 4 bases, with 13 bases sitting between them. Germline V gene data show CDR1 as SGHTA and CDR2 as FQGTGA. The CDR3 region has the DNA TGTGCCAGCAGCTTAATGGGTATTGGAGTCACCGGGGAGCTGTTTTTT. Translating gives CASSLMGIGVTGELFF.

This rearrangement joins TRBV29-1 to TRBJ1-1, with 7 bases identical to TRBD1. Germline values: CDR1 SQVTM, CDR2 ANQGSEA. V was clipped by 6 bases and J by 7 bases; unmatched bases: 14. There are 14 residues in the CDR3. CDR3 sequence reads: CSVAPLGTESEAFF. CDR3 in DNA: TGCAGCGTAGCTCCTCTGGGGACAGAAAGTGAAGCTTTCTTT.

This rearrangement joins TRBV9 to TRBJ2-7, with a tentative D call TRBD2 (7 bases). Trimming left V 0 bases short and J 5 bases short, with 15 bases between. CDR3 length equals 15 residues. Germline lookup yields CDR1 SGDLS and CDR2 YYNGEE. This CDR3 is CASSVGSGGIHEQYF. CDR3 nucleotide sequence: TGTGCCAGCAGCGTAGGATCGGGGGGCATCCACGAGCAGTACTTC.

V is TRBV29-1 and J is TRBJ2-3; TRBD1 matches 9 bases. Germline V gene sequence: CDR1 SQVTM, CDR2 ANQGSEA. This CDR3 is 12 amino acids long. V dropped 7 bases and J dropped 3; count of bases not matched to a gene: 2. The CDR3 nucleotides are TGCAGCGAAGGACAGGGGACAGATACGCAGTATTTT. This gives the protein CSEGQGTDTQYF.